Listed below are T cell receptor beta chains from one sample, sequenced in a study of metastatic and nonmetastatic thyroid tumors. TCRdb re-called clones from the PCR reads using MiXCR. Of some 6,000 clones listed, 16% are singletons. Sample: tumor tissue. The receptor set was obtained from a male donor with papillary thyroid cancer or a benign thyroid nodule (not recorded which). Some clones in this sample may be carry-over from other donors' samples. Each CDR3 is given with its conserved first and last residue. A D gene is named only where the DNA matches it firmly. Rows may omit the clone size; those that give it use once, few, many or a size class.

CDR3: CASSKSGNSNQPQHF
DNA: TGTGCCAGCAGCAAAAGCGGGAATAGCAATCAGCCCCAGCATTTT
D: .
V: TRBV7-2
size: .
J: TRBJ1-5

CDR3: CAINPGLAGVGNEQYF
DNA: TGTGCCATCAACCCCGGACTAGCGGGAGTAGGGAACGAGCAGTACTTC
D: TRBD2
V: TRBV10-3
size: medium-sized
J: TRBJ2-7

CDR3: CASQGFSYEQYF
DNA: TGTGCCAGTCAGGGGTTCTCCTACGAGCAGTACTTC
D: .
V: TRBV19
size: medium-sized
J: TRBJ2-7

CDR3: CASTSGGGDAEAFF
DNA: TGTGCCAGCACAAGCGGAGGGGGGGACGCTGAAGCTTTCTTT
D: .
V: TRBV6-1
size: .
J: TRBJ1-1

CDR3: CSARNSGRSSSTDTQYF
DNA: TGCAGTGCTAGAAATAGCGGGAGGTCATCAAGCACAGACACGCAGTATTTT
D: TRBD2
V: TRBV20-1
size: .
J: TRBJ2-3

CDR3: CASSLAPGSYEQYF
DNA: TGTGCCAGCAGCTTAGCCCCCGGCTCCTACGAGCAGTACTTC
D: .
V: TRBV11-2
size: .
J: TRBJ2-7

CDR3: CASSYSEAEAFF
DNA: TGTGCCAGCAGTTACTCGGAAGCTGAAGCTTTCTTT
D: .
V: TRBV6-5
size: medium-sized
J: TRBJ1-1

CDR3: CAWSHGSGSSYEQYF
DNA: TGTGCCTGGAGTCACGGCAGCGGGAGCTCCTACGAGCAGTACTTC
D: TRBD2
V: TRBV30
size: many
J: TRBJ2-7

CDR3: CASSQDLGGQGHGYTF
DNA: TGTGCCAGCAGCCAAGATCTGGGGGGACAGGGGCATGGCTACACCTTC
D: TRBD1
V: TRBV4-2
size: .
J: TRBJ1-2

CDR3: CASSVRQGVNNEQFF
DNA: TGCGCCAGCAGCGTGAGGCAGGGGGTTAACAATGAGCAGTTCTTC
D: TRBD1
V: TRBV4-3
size: medium-sized
J: TRBJ2-1

CDR3: CASSLGVSGGAVNNEQFF
DNA: TGTGCCAGCAGCTTAGGGGTTAGCGGGGGGGCTGTGAACAATGAGCAGTTCTTC
D: TRBD2
V: TRBV11-3
size: hyperexpanded
J: TRBJ2-1

CDR3: CASSSPRSTDTQYF
DNA: TGTGCCAGCAGTTCCCCGCGAAGCACAGATACGCAGTATTTT
D: .
V: TRBV6-1
size: medium-sized
J: TRBJ2-3

CDR3: CASITAGCYEQYF
DNA: TGTGCCAGCATTACTGCAGGGTGCTACGAGCAGTACTTC
D: .
V: TRBV28
size: .
J: TRBJ2-7

CDR3: CARSSGGSYGYTF
DNA: TGTGCCAGAAGTTCGGGGGGCAGCTATGGCTACACCTTC
D: .
V: TRBV28
size: .
J: TRBJ1-2

CDR3: CSARNPPGRSGELFF
DNA: TGCAGTGCTAGAAACCCTCCGGGACGTAGCGGGGAGCTGTTTTTT
D: .
V: TRBV20-1
size: .
J: TRBJ2-2

CDR3: CASSLAQAGDNSPLHF
DNA: TGTGCCAGCAGCTTAGCTCAGGCAGGGGATAATTCACCCCTCCACTTT
D: .
V: TRBV7-9
size: many
J: TRBJ1-6

CDR3: CASSAPGRVEQYF
DNA: TGTGCCAGCAGTGCCCCGGGGAGGGTCGAGCAGTACTTC
D: TRBD2
V: TRBV6-1
size: medium-sized
J: TRBJ2-7

CDR3: CASSGGGGRDEKLFF
DNA: TGTGCCAGCAGCGGAGGAGGGGGCAGGGATGAAAAACTGTTTTTT
D: TRBD1
V: TRBV9
size: once
J: TRBJ1-4

CDR3: CASIGRTDYGYTF
DNA: TGTGCCAGCATCGGGCGGACGGACTATGGCTACACCTTC
D: .
V: TRBV28
size: medium-sized
J: TRBJ1-2

CDR3: CASSPRTGSTDTQYF
DNA: TGTGCCAGCAGTCCTCGGACAGGGAGCACAGATACGCAGTATTTT
D: TRBD1
V: TRBV6-2/TRBV6-3
size: .
J: TRBJ2-3

CDR3: CASSLARESSYNEQFF
DNA: TGTGCCAGCAGCTTGGCGCGGGAGAGCTCCTACAATGAGCAGTTCTTC
D: TRBD2
V: TRBV5-6
size: many
J: TRBJ2-1

CDR3: CASSLLQLRHNEQFF
DNA: TGTGCCAGCAGCTTGTTGCAGCTTCGGCACAATGAGCAGTTCTTC
D: .
V: TRBV5-6
size: many
J: TRBJ2-1

CDR3: CASSVTSGTSTDTQYF
DNA: TGTGCCAGCAGCGTAACTAGCGGAACTAGCACAGATACGCAGTATTTT
D: TRBD2
V: TRBV9
size: many
J: TRBJ2-3

CDR3: CASSWGSSGANVLTF
DNA: TGTGCCAGTAGTTGGGGCAGCTCTGGGGCCAACGTCCTGACTTTC
D: .
V: TRBV19
size: medium-sized
J: TRBJ2-6

CDR3: CAWGRDYGDGQYF
DNA: TGTGCCTGGGGCCGGGACTACGGGGATGGGCAGTATTTT
D: TRBD2
V: TRBV30
size: .
J: TRBJ2-3

CDR3: CASSFGTGGTGELFF
DNA: TGTGCCAGCAGTTTCGGAACAGGGGGGACCGGGGAGCTGTTTTTT
D: TRBD1
V: TRBV27
size: medium-sized
J: TRBJ2-2

CDR3: CASSSSTASGMHEQYF
DNA: TGTGCCAGCAGCTCCAGCACGGCTAGCGGGATGCACGAGCAGTACTTC
D: TRBD2
V: TRBV7-8
size: .
J: TRBJ2-7

CDR3: CASSYGTGWRNTEAFF
DNA: TGTGCCAGCAGTTACGGGACAGGTTGGAGGAACACTGAAGCTTTCTTT
D: TRBD1
V: TRBV6-2/TRBV6-3
size: few
J: TRBJ1-1

CDR3: CASSRTGVPEAFF
DNA: TGTGCCAGCAGTCGCACAGGGGTCCCTGAAGCTTTCTTT
D: TRBD1
V: TRBV12-3/TRBV12-4
size: .
J: TRBJ1-1

CDR3: CASSIKNGYTF
DNA: TGTGCCAGTAGTATAAAGAATGGCTACACCTTC
D: .
V: TRBV19
size: medium-sized
J: TRBJ1-2

CDR3: CASSLGVGGRGYQETQYF
DNA: TGTGCCAGCAGCTTGGGTGTAGGGGGTAGGGGGTACCAAGAGACCCAGTACTTC
D: .
V: TRBV5-5
size: many
J: TRBJ2-5